Below, 17 T cell receptor beta chains from the same sample are listed, as sequenced in a study of blood T cells in healthy people across ages (dated by TCRdb to between 2015 and 2016). Library prep was done by 5' RACE. Sequencing was carried out with an Illumina HiSeq 2500. A second PCR of about 7 to 12 cycles was run with a J-beta primer mix and a sample-barcoded 5' primer. The public reads were run again by TCRdb, first through fastp at Q25 and then through MiXCR, and only productive beta chains were kept. Here each entry gathers all rows of one CDR3 protein and keeps the most common genes and DNA. Recorded for this sample are roughly 930,000 distinct CDR3 sequences; roughly 52% of them occurred a single time. The ten largest clonotypes hold roughly an eighth of the sample. The sample comprised blood. The receptors shown here come from a man aged 25-45 years in good health.

This chain uses TRBV20-1 with TRBJ1-6, with D possibly TRBD1 on 6 matching bases. The ends were cut back, 6 bases at V and 0 bases at J, with 12 bases in the middle. CDR1 is DFQATT, CDR2 SNEGSKA, per germline (reference sequence). CDR3 length equals 15 residues. CDR3 nucleotides: TGCAGTGCCGACAGGCAATACTCCTATAATTCACCCCTCCACTTT. It specifies CSADRQYSYNSPLHF.

This sequence joins TRBV20-1 and TRBJ2-3; D unclear. The CDR3 covers 14 residues. Trimming cost V 3 bases and J 1 base, with 11 bases left between them. Germline lookup yields CDR1 DFQATT and CDR2 SNEGSKA (reference sequence). This CDR3 is CSARSWARTDTQYF. The CDR3 coding sequence is TGCAGTGCTAGGTCGTGGGCTCGCACAGATACGCAGTATTTT.

This clonotype occurred many times. The genes are TRBV5-1 and TRBJ2-7; the D is unclear. Germline CDR1 reads SGHRS; CDR2 reads YFSETQ. Trimming pared 5 bases from V and 5 bases from J, leaving 14 bases between. The CDR3 covers 13 residues. CDR3 sequence (DNA): TGCGCCAGCAGTGTCGGAAGCTTCCACGAGCAGTACTTC. Amino acid sequence: CASSVGSFHEQYF.

This clonotype was seen just once. This chain joins TRBV5-1 and TRBJ2-1, with 8 bases lining up with TRBD1. Trimming removed 4 bases from V and 7 bases from J; junction bases left unmatched: 10. Germline CDR1 is SGHRS and CDR2 is YFSETQ. CDR3 size: 15 residues. The DNA for the CDR3 is TGCGCCAGCAGCCCGGAGGGGACAGGCCGAAATGAGCAGTTCTTC. This translates into CASSPEGTGRNEQFF.

As concerns this clonotype: A much larger clone differs from this one at a single base, so this may be a read error. The J gene is TRBJ2-7, the V gene TRBV7-2, with 8 bases identical to TRBD1. Germline loops: CDR1 SGHTA, CDR2 FQGNSA. CDR3 length equals 14 residues. The junction had 8 bases not matched to a gene; V was cut back by 5 bases and J by 5 bases. CDR3 in amino acids: CASSVGQGRHEQYF. The CDR3 DNA is TGTGCCAGCAGCGTAGGACAGGGAAGACACGAGCAGTACTTC.

Remarks on this clonotype: A single base separates this from a much larger clone, so it may be a read error. V and J are TRBV11-3 and TRBJ2-4; no firm D call. TRBJ2-7 matches the DNA end more closely, so the J call is doubtful. Germline CDR1 reads SGHNT; CDR2 reads YENEEA. This CDR3 spans 13 amino acids. CDR3 DNA: TGTGCCAGCAGACGAGGCGCTACCTACGAGCAGTACTTC. It specifies CASRRGATYEQYF.

This chain joins TRBV7-9 and TRBJ1-2, with TRBD1 identical over 7 bases. Germline CDR1 SEHNR, CDR2 FQNEAQ (reference sequence). This CDR3 has 15 amino acids. J was trimmed by 3 bases and V by 3 bases; bases with no gene match: 7. The CDR3 DNA reads TGTGCCAGCAGCTTGGGGGGACAGTACTACTATGGCTACACCTTC. Translation: CASSLGGQYYYGYTF.

This chain joins TRBV9 and TRBJ2-3; 11 positions agree with TRBD2. Germline V gene data show CDR1 as SGDLS and CDR2 as YYNGEE. V lost 0 bases and J lost 4; bases outside the gene matches: 7. This CDR3 has 17 amino acids. The CDR3 protein is CASSVDDSGGAPDTQYF. DNA of the CDR3: TGTGCCAGCAGCGTAGACGATAGCGGGGGGGCCCCAGATACGCAGTATTTT.

This clonotype was seen more than once but under ten times. The rearrangement uses TRBV7-8 and TRBJ2-7; no reliable D call. The CDR3 is 14 amino acids. Germline V gene sequence: CDR1 SGHVS, CDR2 FQNEAQ. Trimming removed 4 bases at V and 1 base at J, with 11 bases between. CDR3 loop: CASSSIDGSYEQYF. The DNA for the CDR3 is TGTGCCAGCAGCTCAATTGACGGATCCTACGAGCAGTACTTC.

V usage is TRBV29-1 and J usage is TRBJ1-4, with D perhaps TRBD1 (5 bases). The CDR3 contains 14 residues. Germline V gene data show CDR1 as SQVTM and CDR2 as ANQGSEA. V lost 6 bases and J lost 6, with 17 bases in between. The chain's CDR3 is CSVSTPGLHEKLFF. The CDR3 DNA sequence: TGCAGCGTCTCTACTCCAGGGCTCCATGAAAAACTGTTTTTT.

This clonotype was counted between two and nine times. The CDR3 loop reads CSAGEGQREKLFF. The CDR3 DNA reads TGCAGTGCTGGGGAGGGGCAGCGTGAAAAACTGTTTTTT. The chain couples TRBV20-1 to TRBJ1-4, with D possibly TRBD1 on 5 matching bases. The CDR3 sequence is 13 residues long. V lost 5 bases and J lost 7, with 14 bases in between. CDR1 DFQATT and CDR2 SNEGSKA come from the germline V gene (reference sequence).

A remark on this clonotype: No conserved phenylalanine or tryptophan ends this CDR3, so it is likely a read error. The chain couples TRBV6-4 to TRBJ2-5, with 12 bases aligning to TRBD2. CDR1 and CDR2 from the germline V gene are MRHNA and SNTAGT. J lost 2 bases, V lost 4 bases, and 2 bases had no gene match. CDR3 length: 15 amino acids. The CDR3 sequence is CASSVGTSGQETQYS. CDR3 nucleotide sequence: TGTGCCAGCAGTGTCGGGACTAGCGGGCAAGAGACCCAGTACTCC.

This sequence joins TRBV20-1 and TRBJ2-1; 7 bases fit TRBD2. This CDR3 has 15 residues. Germline loops: CDR1 DFQATT, CDR2 SNEGSKA (reference sequence). The V segment lost 0 bases and the J segment 5 bases; nucleotides outside the gene matches: 7. Here the CDR3 reads CSAREPAAGDNEQFF. The CDR3 nucleotides are TGCAGTGCTAGAGAGCCTGCCGCGGGGGACAATGAGCAGTTCTTC.

Notes on this clonotype: Given a much more abundant clone one base away, this may be a read error. J is TRBJ1-5 and V is TRBV7-2; 7 bases are a match to TRBD1. CDR1 is SGHTA and CDR2 is FQGNSA in the germline V gene. The CDR3 has 13 amino acids. With 5 bases clipped from V and 4 bases from J, the junction kept 2 bases outside the gene matches. The CDR3 reads CASSKGQNQPQHF. In DNA form, the CDR3 reads TGTGCCAGCAGCAAGGGACAGAATCAGCCCCAGCATTTT.

There are a few counts of this clonotype. A read error is possible here, since a much larger clone lies one base away. This chain links TRBV27 with TRBJ2-1, with 11 positions matching TRBD2. V lost 5 bases, J lost 12 bases, and 9 bases stayed unmatched. CDR1 MNHEY and CDR2 SMNVEV come from the germline V gene (reference sequence). This CDR3 is 14 amino acids long. The CDR3 nucleotides read TGTGCCAGCAGTGTTACTAGCGGGGGCCCAGGGCAGTTCTTC. Its translation: CASSVTSGGPGQFF.

V is TRBV28 and J is TRBJ2-3, with D possibly being TRBD1 or TRBD2 (5 bases each). This CDR3 has 16 residues. V was cut by 3 bases and J by 7 bases, with 20 bases left in between. Germline V lookup: CDR1 MDHEN, CDR2 SYDVKM. The CDR3 spells CASSFPGTLAANTQYF. CDR3 in DNA: TGTGCCAGCAGTTTCCCCGGGACCCTCGCTGCAAATACGCAGTATTTT.

Note on this clonotype: Being one base from a much bigger clone, this may be a read error. The chain is built from TRBV18 and TRBJ2-5; 7 bases match TRBD1. Germline CDR1 is KGHSH and CDR2 is LQKENI. CDR3 length equals 13 residues. Losses at the gene ends were 8 bases for V and 1 base for J; bases not matched to a gene: 4. CDR3 bases: TGTGCCAGCGCAGGGACAGTCCAAGAGACCCAGTACTTC. Translating it yields CASAGTVQETQYF.